Listed here are 14 T cell receptor beta chains from one sample, sequenced in a study of regulatory T cells in long-lasting Graves disease. Time point: newly diagnosed GD, antithyroid drugs for less than 3 months. Extracted PBMC RNA gave rise to the TCR library. Investigators prepared the TCR beta libraries by applying iRepertoire HTBI primers and Arm-PCR of CDR3 regions. One entry per CDR3 protein, called by TCRdb with MiXCR from the multiplex PCR reads. The sample holds 300,000 to 400,000 distinct CDR3 sequences, about a sixth seen once. These data also formed part of another study, on T cells in Graves' hyperthyroidism and ophthalmopathy.

The sequencing here drew on peripheral blood mononuclear cells (PBMCs), taken at new diagnosis, from a patient treated with antithyroid drugs. Every receptor here comes from a man aged 40-55 years with Graves disease.

In its sample, this clonotype was seen a few times. This may stem from a read error, because a much larger clone lies one nucleotide away. V gene TRBV7-9 combines with J gene TRBJ2-7; a weak D match, TRBD1 (6 bases). The CDR3 spans 16 residues. Trimming cost V 3 bases and J 6 bases, with 21 bases left between them. Germline V gene lookup returns CDR1 SEHNR and CDR2 FQNEAQ (reference sequence). CDR3 protein: CASSFPRRGRWSEQYF. As DNA, the CDR3 is TGTGCCAGCAGCTTTCCACGCAGGGGTCGTTGGAGCGAGCAGTACTTC.

This clonotype was seen at least ten times. The chain couples TRBV20-1 to TRBJ2-1; the match to TRBD2 covers 10 bases. The CDR3 runs to 17 residues. The trim removed 6 bases at V and 4 bases at J, leaving 15 bases unmatched. CDR1 is DFQATT, CDR2 SNEGSKA, per germline (reference sequence). The CDR3 region is CSAHNILAGGRYNEQFF. CDR3 bases: TGCAGTGCCCATAACATCTTAGCGGGGGGACGTTACAATGAGCAGTTCTTC.

This clonotype was recorded a few times. The chain joins TRBV7-9 to TRBJ2-5, with 7 positions matching TRBD1. The germline V gene encodes CDR1 SEHNR and CDR2 FQNEAQ (reference sequence). Unmatched junction bases numbered 10, after V lost 5 bases and J lost 7 bases. The length of the CDR3 is 14 residues. As DNA, the CDR3 is TGTGCCAGCAGCATGCTGGCAGGGGGTTTGACCCAGTACTTC. As protein: CASSMLAGGLTQYF.

The sample holds a few counts of this clonotype. One junction end disagrees with the germline gene, perhaps due to a read error. The V and J genes are TRBV25-1 and TRBJ2-7; D not resolved. Germline V gene data show CDR1 as MGHDK and CDR2 as SYGVNS. This CDR3 contains 14 residues. The DNA of the CDR3 is TGTGCCAGCCGTGAGTCTGGCAGTTCCTACGAGCAGTACTTC. This gives the protein CASRESGSSYEQYF.

This clonotype appeared many times. The chain links TRBV28 to TRBJ2-7; 7 nucleotides match TRBD2. This CDR3 has 14 residues. The germline gives CDR1 MDHEN, CDR2 SYDVKM. J lost 1 base, V lost 3 bases, and 3 bases had no gene match. CDR3 nucleotide sequence: TGTGCCAGCAGTTTGTGGGAGGGGTCCTACGAGCAGTACTTC. Protein sequence: CASSLWEGSYEQYF.

The J gene is TRBJ2-4, the V gene TRBV13, with TRBD1 as a possible D gene (6 bases). The germline V gene encodes CDR1 PRHDT and CDR2 FYEKMQ (reference sequence). The V end lost 0 bases, the J end lost 7 bases, and 10 bases lay between the germline ends. The CDR3 spans 14 residues. The DNA of the CDR3 is TGTGCCAGCAGCTTAGGGGGGGCTTGGAACATTCAGTACTTC. This codes for CASSLGGAWNIQYF.

CDR3 loop: CSVDPGQVSSYNSPLHF. CDR3 DNA sequence: TGCAGCGTTGACCCCGGACAGGTAAGCTCCTATAATTCACCCCTCCACTTT. The V call is TRBV29-1, the J call TRBJ1-6; 7 positions match TRBD1. Germline-derived CDR1 and CDR2 are SQVTM and ANQGSEA. J was trimmed by 0 bases and V by 3 bases; bases with no gene match: 8. The CDR3 is 17 amino acids.

This clonotype was observed a handful of times. V is TRBV24-1 and J is TRBJ2-2, with a possible D match to TRBD1 (5 bases). CDR1 is KGHDR and CDR2 is SFDVKD in the germline V gene. V was cut by 4 bases and J by 7 bases, with 18 bases left in between. The CDR3 extends over 16 amino acids. The CDR3 loop reads CATSDANPGYNGELFF. In nucleotides, the CDR3 is TGTGCCACCAGTGACGCCAACCCAGGGTATAACGGGGAGCTGTTTTTT.

The chain is built from TRBV6-1 and TRBJ1-1; D not certain. V shed 4 bases and J shed 6 bases, with 12 bases lying between them. The germline gives CDR1 MNHNS, CDR2 SASEGT. The CDR3 extends over 13 amino acids. The CDR3 reads CASSGEIGAEAFF. The DNA for the CDR3 is TGTGCCAGCAGTGGCGAAATTGGGGCTGAAGCTTTCTTT.

This clonotype appeared many times. The V call is TRBV10-3, the J call TRBJ2-3; D is possibly TRBD1 (6 bases). CDR3 size: 17 residues. Trimming shortened V by 0 bases and J by 0 bases, and 13 bases separated the two germline ends. Germline V gene data show CDR1 as ENHRY and CDR2 as SYGVKD. DNA for the CDR3: TGTGCCATCAGTGAGTCGAATCAGGGGAGCAGCACAGATACGCAGTATTTT. As protein: CAISESNQGSSTDTQYF.

This clonotype was counted at least ten times. The chain is built from TRBV12-3 or TRBV12-4 and TRBJ2-5; D assignment may be TRBD1 or TRBD2 (5 bases each). Trimming cost V 3 bases and J 4 bases, with 12 bases left between them. The CDR3 is 14 amino acids. CDR3 sequence: CASSFPERGETQYF. The CDR3 bases are TGTGCCAGCAGTTTTCCTGAGAGGGGAGAGACCCAGTACTTC.

This clonotype was found many times. The V and J genes are TRBV4-1 and TRBJ1-4, with D perhaps TRBD1 (6 bases). Trimming stripped 0 bases from V and 0 bases from J, with 8 bases between. This CDR3 has 16 residues. Germline CDR1 and CDR2: MGHRA and YSYEKL. The CDR3 spells CASSQDWDTTNEKLFF. In DNA form, the CDR3 reads TGCGCCAGCAGCCAAGACTGGGACACAACTAATGAAAAACTGTTTTTT.

This clonotype was counted ten times or more. The chain has TRBV12-5 and TRBJ2-3; 10 positions match TRBD2. CDR1 and CDR2 from the germline V gene are LGHNT and FRNRAP. The CDR3 runs 16 residues. J gave up 2 bases and V 3 bases, and 5 bases lay outside the gene matches. The CDR3 bases are TGTGCTAGTGGTTTAGGACTAGCGGCGACCACAGATACGCAGTATTTT. Translated, it gives CASGLGLAATTDTQYF.

The V and J genes are TRBV7-8 and TRBJ1-4; 10 bases align to TRBD1. There are 17 residues in the CDR3. V trimming: 3 bases; J trimming: 0 bases; junction bases outside the gene matches: 4. Germline assignment: CDR1 SGHVS and CDR2 FQNEAQ. CDR3 amino acids: CASSFGTGEATNEKLFF. Here the CDR3 DNA reads TGTGCCAGCAGCTTCGGGACAGGGGAGGCAACTAATGAAAAACTGTTTTTT.